The 14 T cell receptor beta chains reported below all come from one sample, sequenced in a study of CD8+ T cells in alopecia areata. As the sequencing template, cDNA was produced by extracting RNA and reverse transcribing it. TCRdb keeps only in-frame clones here, not all; method: immunoSEQ multiplex PCR. The data show about 150,000 clones, with roughly 60% seen just once and approximately 4.8% held by the top ten. The sequencing input was CD4+ T cells sorted from blood. Source of these receptors: a human donor in good health.

V is TRBV12-5 and J is TRBJ2-7, with D tentatively TRBD1 (6 bases). Looked up from germline, CDR1 is LGHNT and CDR2 is FRNRAP. V was trimmed by 8 bases and J by 0 bases, leaving 11 bases between them. The CDR3 runs 13 residues. Here the CDR3 DNA reads TGTGCTAGTCTTCGGACAGCCTCCTACGAGCAGTACTTC. It is translated as CASLRTASYEQYF.

This chain joins TRBV25-1 and TRBJ1-1; D gene ambiguous. V was clipped by 3 bases and J by 1 base, with 6 bases between them. Germline V lookup: CDR1 MGHDK, CDR2 SYGVNS. This CDR3 has 13 amino acids. CDR3 DNA sequence: TGTGCCAGCAGTGACGGCGAGAACACTGAAGCTTTCTTT. Translating gives CASSDGENTEAFF.

V usage is TRBV10-3 and J usage is TRBJ2-3; 9 bases are shared with TRBD2. Germline-derived CDR1 and CDR2 are ENHRY and SYGVKD. Germline trimming cut 8 bases from V and 4 bases from J; bases unmatched to any gene: 7. This CDR3 spans 14 amino acids. The CDR3 DNA sequence: TGTGCCATCTCGCGGGAGGGCCGATCAGATACGCAGTATTTT. Protein: CAISREGRSDTQYF.

The chain couples TRBV29-1 to TRBJ2-5; TRBD1 might be the D (6 bases). Trimming pared 3 bases from V and 4 bases from J, leaving 15 bases between. This CDR3 is 14 amino acids long. Germline assignment: CDR1 SQVTM and CDR2 ANQGSEA. CDR3 DNA sequence: TGCAGCGTTGATGGGGGCGGTCGGGGAGAGACCCAGTACTTC. This sequence encodes CSVDGGGRGETQYF.

This clone was counted only a few times. This sequence joins TRBV9 and TRBJ2-2, with 11 bases fitting TRBD2. The CDR3 has 16 amino acids. Germline V gives CDR1 SGDLS, CDR2 YYNGEE. Unmatched junction bases numbered 8, after V lost 3 bases and J lost 7 bases. The CDR3 DNA is TGTGCCAGCAGCGAAACTAGCGGGAGAAGTTACGGGGAGCTGTTTTTT. Its protein is CASSETSGRSYGELFF.

The V and J genes are TRBV27 and TRBJ2-7; possibly TRBD1 for D (5 bases). CDR3 length: 13 residues. Germline values: CDR1 MNHEY, CDR2 SMNVEV (reference sequence). V shed 3 bases and J shed 7 bases, with 13 bases lying between them. Written as DNA, the CDR3 is TGTGCCAGCAGTTTCCACGACTCAGGGGAGCAGTACTTC. Residues: CASSFHDSGEQYF.

The rearrangement joins TRBV19 to TRBJ2-2, with TRBD1 as a possible D gene (6 bases). Per germline, CDR1 LNHDA and CDR2 SQIVND (reference sequence). The CDR3 covers 15 residues. Trimming stripped 8 bases from V and 4 bases from J, with 17 bases between. CDR3 amino acids: CASRSTGPGTGELFF. CDR3 sequence (DNA): TGTGCCAGTCGTAGCACAGGGCCTGGCACCGGGGAGCTGTTTTTT.

The chain employs TRBV15 and TRBJ1-5; the D gene is possibly TRBD1 (6 bases). Germline-derived CDR1 and CDR2 are LNHNV and YYDKDF (reference sequence). The CDR3 loop spans 15 amino acids. V was shortened by 0 bases and J by 3 bases, with 9 bases between the two germline ends. Here the CDR3 DNA reads TGTGCCACCAGCAGAGACGGACAGAACAATCAGCCCCAGCATTTT. The encoded protein is CATSRDGQNNQPQHF.

V is TRBV15 and J is TRBJ1-5; unclear D gene. CDR1 and CDR2 from the germline V gene are LNHNV and YYDKDF (reference sequence). The CDR3 spans 14 residues. Trimming removed 8 bases at V and 2 bases at J, with 13 bases between. Written as DNA, the CDR3 is TGTGCCACCGTGGATGGTCTCGGCAATCAGCCCCAGCATTTT. The encoded protein is CATVDGLGNQPQHF.

The V gene is TRBV2, the J gene TRBJ2-7; D may correspond to TRBD1 or TRBD2 (5 bases each). Trimming cost V 6 bases and J 6 bases, with 12 bases left between them. Germline-derived CDR1 and CDR2 are SNHLY and FYNNEI. This CDR3 has 12 residues. The CDR3 spells CASSREGTEQYF. CDR3 nucleotide sequence: TGTGCCAGCAGCCGGGAAGGGACCGAGCAGTACTTC.

The genes are TRBV29-1 and TRBJ2-1; 9 positions match TRBD2. Germline-derived CDR1 and CDR2 are SQVTM and ANQGSEA. J lost 6 bases, V lost 8 bases, and 14 bases had no gene match. The CDR3 contains 15 residues. CDR3 loop: CSTIAGQRGVNEQFF. The CDR3 DNA reads as TGCAGCACCATTGCGGGACAGCGGGGGGTCAATGAGCAGTTCTTC.

The chain is built from TRBV15 and TRBJ2-4; D remains unclear. The CDR3 spans 15 residues. The V gene lost 3 bases and the J gene lost 4 bases, with 13 bases spanning the gap. Germline V gives CDR1 LNHNV, CDR2 YYDKDF (reference sequence). CDR3 in DNA: TGTGCCACCAGCAGCGCTGCGACACGGAAAAACATTCAGTACTTC. Encoded protein: CATSSAATRKNIQYF.

The chain couples TRBV27 to TRBJ2-7; tentatively, D is TRBD2 (5 bases). This CDR3 is 15 amino acids long. The germline V gene encodes CDR1 MNHEY and CDR2 SMNVEV (reference sequence). Trimming cost V 2 bases and J 0 bases, with 11 bases left between them. CDR3 amino acids: CASSLEGGRSYEQYF. CDR3 coding DNA: TGTGCCAGCAGTTTAGAGGGCGGGCGCTCCTACGAGCAGTACTTC.

This clone was detected a few times. This chain links TRBV30 with TRBJ1-3; D call uncertain. V was pared by 4 bases and J by 1 base, with 8 bases between. Germline CDR1 is GTSNPN and CDR2 is SVGIG (reference sequence). This CDR3 has 13 amino acids. CDR3 bases: TGTGCCTGGAAGGAGGCATCTGGAAACACCATATATTTT. Its protein is CAWKEASGNTIYF.